The sequence of this T cell receptor (beta chain) was determined in a study of neoadjuvant nivolumab and ipilimumab in lung cancer. For the study at large: Patients got nivolumab 3 mg/kg on days 1, 15 and 29; combination added ipilimumab 1 mg/kg day 1. General observations from the study: A small number of samples were TCR sequenced. Pathologic regression was not significantly tied to TCR clonality. Pretherapy blood TCR richness correlated positively with resected tumor richness.

Trimming shortened V by 5 bases and J by 4 bases, and 14 bases separated the two germline ends. The CDR3 runs to 14 residues. The germline V gene has CDR1 SGHVS and CDR2 FQNEAQ. This table comes from immunoSEQ multiplex PCR, and its TCRdb copy is limited to in-frame clones, with some not included. The sample records thousands of clones, 76% being singletons. To note about this clone: The target antigen is unknown.

The receptor was derived from an adult with non-small cell lung cancer. This sample comprised tumor tissue, obtained after neoadjuvant nivolumab, alone or with ipilimumab, at or shortly before surgery. The chain carries TRBV7-8 and TRBJ1-2, with no clear D. CDR3 in amino acids: CASSTDVGSYGYTF. The CDR3 DNA follows: TGTGCCAGCAGCACGGATGTGGGGAGCTATGGCTACACCTTC.